This record looks at one TCR beta chain sequence and its context. Antigen specificity is unknown. This sample is drawn from a study of blood T cells in healthy people across ages. Combining a sample-barcoded 5' primer with a J-beta primer mix, a second PCR ran for roughly 7 to 11 cycles. TCRdb re-called the 5' RACE reads with MiXCR, one entry per CDR3 protein. The sample has about 780,000 distinct CDR3 sequences; roughly 24% are singletons. V was clipped by 3 bases and J by 7 bases, with 15 bases between them. CDR1 is GTSNPN and CDR2 is SVGIG in the germline V gene (reference sequence). CDR3 length: 13 residues. General observations from the study: Underestimates were what the diversity estimates from one million T cells were considered to be.

The same sample was also studied in work on T cells of mothers and their children. That paper notes: A second PCR was performed with the M1S primer. This primer added sample barcodes and 2-4 random nucleotides. Among related mother-child pairs, overlap was slightly higher than in unrelated pairs, though not significantly.

This TCR derives from a boy younger than 18 in good health. Material for sequencing was blood. The chain employs TRBV30 and TRBJ1-2, with a possible D match to TRBD1 (5 bases). CDR3 residues: CAWSPSLGAGYTF. The CDR3 DNA reads as TGTGCCTGGAGCCCAAGCCTTGGGGCTGGCTACACCTTC.